This T cell receptor (beta chain) emerged from a study of T cell responses to AZD1222 COVID-19 vaccine. V was trimmed by 8 bases and J by 7 bases, leaving 15 bases between them. The CDR3 is 13 amino acids. CDR1 and CDR2 from the germline V gene are MGHRA and YSYEKL. Assay used: immunoSEQ multiplex PCR; TCRdb lists only in-frame clones, some missing. Altogether some 97,000 clones are present, about nine tenths being singletons, with the ten largest covering under 2%. This clone was observed once. This chain uses TRBV4-1 with TRBJ1-5; D gene ambiguous. This TCR was recovered from an adult in good health. Source: peripheral blood, taken on day 0 of AZD1222 vaccination. CDR3 bases: TGCGCCAGCTCGATAAGTCTCATCCAGCCCCAGCATTTT. As protein: CASSISLIQPQHF.